This note documents a single T cell receptor (beta chain) sequence. The antigen it binds to is not known. No base-level quality is on record; no much larger clone is a single base apart. CDR1 SGHVS and CDR2 FQNEAQ were looked up in the germline V gene. At the junction V is shortened by 1 base and J by 4 bases; bases outside the gene matches: 13. The CDR3 holds 19 amino acids from the cysteine to the phenylalanine. This entry keeps only the CDR3 DNA: 57 bases, framed from base 1. These data belong to a study of cytomegalovirus exposure and HLA in healthy donors (dated by TCRdb to about 2017). With regard to the full study: In an earlier analysis of 587 of the donors, roughly 300 Gb of sequence data and 95 million to 130 million unique TCR beta sequences from 150 million to 200 million T cells were reported. Among the roughly 370 genotyped donors, 75% to 90% belonged to the genetic ancestry cluster associated with self-reported Caucasian donors. The T cell repertoires of under 750 subjects were profiled by immunosequencing and related to cytomegalovirus serostatus. Four or five DR-DQ haplotypes were treated as single units for association and clustering because of strong linkage in the cohort. The number of typed donors differed by locus: 629-630 for A, B, C, DRB1 and DQB1; 500 to 550 for DQA1; some 610 for DPA1; and some 450 for DPB1. Donor age, sex, ethnicity and CMV serostatus were collected together with the repertoire data. To study patterns of TCR occurrence, a later analysis re-analyzed previously published TCR beta repertoires from 666 donors and added high-resolution HLA genotyping. Approximately 310 gigabases of sequencing data and tens of millions of unique TCR sequences made up an early release that covered nearly 650 HLA-typed donors. High-throughput TCR immunosequencing, statistical association of individual TCRs with disease status, and machine learning were combined to predict cytomegalovirus infection status. A later genetic analysis took genome-wide SNP genotypes for about 55% of the roughly 700 donors and used that subset as a discovery cohort. To decide whether each TCR beta V gene segment behaved as functional or pseudogenic, an earlier analysis of some 570 of the donors relied on high-throughput TCR beta sequencing. The later analysis used no new phenotypic data to find candidate immune exposures, relying instead on TCR beta sequences and their occurrence across donors. The study aimed to test whether cataloging public T cell receptors could reveal signatures of past pathogen exposure. A separate validation cohort of about 110 different subjects was used in addition to the 666-subject first cohort. Every repertoire in the discovery cohort had been generated on one and the same sequencing platform. Both class I and class II loci were covered by HLA typing, at four-digit resolution. Among 350 to 400 genotyped donors of the cohort, an average of about 240,000 unique TCR beta nucleotide sequences were sequenced per donor, around 18% of them non-productive.

The protocol used for the library was the immunoSEQ multiplex PCR assay. For the multiplex PCR, a mixture combining 60 forward primers for TCR Vbeta segments and 13 reverse primers for TCR Jbeta segments was used. The CDR3 region of rearranged TCR beta genes was amplified from genomic DNA with a multiplex PCR assay. On the Illumina HiSeq System, the amplified TCR beta libraries were sequenced as 87-base-pair reads. The study's processing was this. A later analysis tallied around 80 million unique TCR beta chains across the 666 repertoires, and approximately 9.9 million of those chains were shared by two or more donors. Raw reads were error-corrected and collapsed into unique sequences by a nearest-neighbor algorithm in which closely related sequences were merged to remove PCR and sequencing errors. CDR3 sequences were aligned to IMGT reference sequences to assign V, D and J gene segments. For a sequence to be retained, a match of at least six nucleotides to both a V gene segment and a J gene segment was required. A rearrangement counted as productive if the CDR3 had no stop codons and remained in frame with V and J, and every other rearrangement counted as non-productive. CDR3 was defined according to IMGT convention as the region running from the second conserved V-encoded cysteine to the conserved J-encoded phenylalanine. The earlier analysis of fewer than 750 of the donors excluded sequences that lacked an unambiguous match to a single V gene segment. In an earlier analysis of several hundred of the donors, V segments were called functional above 56.7% productive rearrangements and were called segregating when the between-donor standard deviation exceeded 5%. To diagnose cytomegalovirus status from the catalog of TCR beta chain sequences, a statistical classification framework was built. V and J gene assignment, in a later analysis, came from comparing TCR nucleotide sequences with IMGT/GENE-DB human TR gene sequences. In a later analysis, CDR3 sequences and most-parsimonious VDJ recombination scenarios were assigned using the TCRdist pipeline. A later analysis defined each TCR beta chain by its CDR3 amino acid sequence plus V-gene family, and excluded reads lacking a unique V-gene family. A later analysis removed several hundred highly shared, low-generation-probability nucleotide sequences to deal with suspected cross-contamination and a sequencing artifact. In a later analysis, a clonal expansion index for each public chain was calculated from normalized within-repertoire ranks of inferred template counts. In a later analysis, generation probabilities were computed using a VDJ recombination model fitted to out-of-frame rearrangements, and the results were checked against IGoR. A later analysis scored TCR-TCR, TCR-HLA and TCR-CMV co-occurrence with hypergeometric tests, applying a repertoire-size bias correction to TCR pairs. To estimate false discovery rates, a later analysis permuted the HLA or CMV assignments 20 times. In a later analysis, co-occurring TCRs were grouped using DBSCAN, with TCRdist sequence similarity added in when clustering inside HLA-allele-positive subsets. For co-occurrence clustering, repertoires with fewer than 30,000 or more than 120,000 public chains were excluded, along with a handful of repertoires with anomalous nucleotide sharing. Sourced from immuneACCESS, this table was stored by TCRdb with only in-frame sequences that have V and J called. A share of the clones is absent; for the studies checked, an unresolved V gene accounts for under half, and the remainder has no known explanation. The V and J calls and clone size were taken over from that table, and D and trimming were inferred from the DNA. Recorded for this sample are some 100,000 clones; roughly 69% of them occurred a single time. The top ten clones comprise approximately 2% of the sample.

Overall results and qualifications from the work: In a later analysis, more than 15,000 TCR beta sequences were associated with specific HLA alleles at a false discovery rate of 0.05. According to the authors, the approach could potentially be generalized to other disease states and immunological phenotypes. The only immune exposure information available for the cohort was CMV serostatus. Linkage disequilibrium might explain the correlated functional status among segregating V segments, but an unknown experimental factor could not be excluded. A later analysis reported that several top co-occurrence clusters appeared linked to parvovirus B19, influenza, CMV and Epstein-Barr virus. The earlier analysis of some 540 of the donors excluded some 16 rarely observed V segments, including chromosome 9 orphons, because counts were too low. A few of the identified cytomegalovirus-associated TCR beta chains were confirmed in vitro to be specific for cytomegalovirus antigens. Sequencing depth was assumed to be roughly uniform across donors in the presence/absence analyses, though that assumption may not hold. Compared with equally common non-associated chains, HLA-associated TCR beta chains in a later analysis were more clonally expanded and had lower generation probabilities. A cluster of highly shared sequence variants was judged likely to represent a technical artifact of the sequencing pipeline. A later analysis found that most CMV-associated TCR beta chains appeared HLA-restricted, with HLA associations seemingly driven largely by CMV exposure. Because some donors lacked HLA typing at each locus, the association tests relied only on the typed subset. The classifier was reported to diagnose cytomegalovirus status with high specificity and sensitivity in both the original and validation cohorts. A later genetic analysis associated a missense DCLRE1C variant with V-gene and J-gene trimming of TCR beta chains, and an independent cohort replicated the association. Some IMGT-functional V segments, including TRBV6-2 and TRBV6-3, could not be distinguished by the 87-base-pair reads and were therefore excluded. In a later analysis, TCR association rates were found to vary across HLA loci, with the most associated TCRs seen for DRB1 alleles and the fewest for HLA-C alleles. Most TCR sequences were seen in very few donors, while some public TCRs were found in many individuals. According to a later genetic analysis, donors in an Asian-associated ancestry cluster had fewer N-insertions in productive TCRs than the roughly 660-donor mean. In an earlier analysis of some 540 of the donors, most TCR beta V segments appeared in productive rearrangements about 87% or about 30% of the time, broadly matching IMGT annotations. When HLA alleles, especially DR and DQ, strongly co-occurred, TCR associations were difficult to assign to individual alleles. In the study, roughly 160 TCR beta chains were listed as associated with cytomegalovirus. Only TCR beta chains were sequenced in this cohort, and the absence of alpha or paired-chain data limited detectable features. A further reported finding was that TCR beta sequences accurately predicted the HLA-A and HLA-B alleles for most subjects in the first cohort.

The cohort was made up of about 610 healthy bone marrow donors. Cohort members were all nominally healthy when sampled, although unrecorded immune exposures were likely present. CMV serostatus was positive for about 300 and negative for about 50% of the roughly 670 cohort members, and was not recorded for this donor. Every donor gave a peripheral blood sample, and the peripheral blood mononuclear cells from that sample were used for TCR beta sequencing. The Qiagen DNeasy Blood Extraction Kit was used to extract genomic DNA from the blood cell samples. The V gene is TRBV7-8 and the J gene is TRBJ2-6; TRBD1 matches 7 bases in the middle. The sequence was collected from a human donor in good health. The sequenced sample consisted of PBMCs. The base sequence is TGTGCCAGCAGCTTAGAGGCTGGACAGGTGAGGACCGGGGCCAACGTCCTGACTTTC. Its amino acids are CASSLEAGQVRTGANVLTF. When the CDR3 is completed using the reference TRBV7-8 and TRBJ2-6 genes on either side, the full variable domain is GAGVSQSPRYKVAKRGQDVALRCDPISGHVSLFWYQQALGQGPEFLTYFQNEAQLDKSGLPSDRFFAERPEGSVSTLKIQRTQQEDSAVYLCASSLEAGQVRTGANVLTFGAGSRLTVL.